A selection of T cell receptor beta chains follows, all from one sample in a study of T cell responses to AZD1222 COVID-19 vaccine. Data came from immunoSEQ multiplex PCR; TCRdb stores just in-frame clones and leaves some out. The table records fewer than 130,000 clones, about 85% of them present only once. This sample comprised peripheral blood, obtained 28 days after the second AZD1222 dose. The source of these receptors is an adult who received the AZD1222 COVID-19 vaccine. Both conserved end residues are part of each CDR3. A D gene is named only where the DNA matches it firmly. Size values are once, few and many counts, or a class for expanded clones, and some rows have none.

-,16,-,TRBJ1-6,TRBV15,TGTGCCACCAGCAGAGATGGGTGGGAAGAAAGGACACCCCTCCACTTT,CATSRDGWEERTPLHF
-,11,once,TRBJ2-1,TRBV12-3/TRBV12-4,TGTGCCAGCAGTATGGGACGGACGCAGTTCTTC,CASSMGRTQFF
-,11,-,TRBJ2-2,TRBV12-3/TRBV12-4,TGTGCCAGCCTAGGGACCGGGGAGCTGTTTTTT,CASLGTGELFF
-,12,-,TRBJ2-7,TRBV7-9,TGTGCCAGCAGCCGTCAGGGTTACGAGCAGTACTTC,CASSRQGYEQYF
TRBD1,21,-,TRBJ2-1,TRBV5-1,TGCGCCAGCAGCCGAGGGGGGACAGGGACAATGGGTTCTCTCCCCTACAATGAGCAGTTCTTC,CASSRGGTGTMGSLPYNEQFF
-,13,-,TRBJ2-7,TRBV4-2,TGTGCCAGCAGCACAGGGAGAACCTACGAGCAGTACTTC,CASSTGRTYEQYF
TRBD2,16,-,TRBJ2-3,TRBV29-1,TGCAGCGTCCGCGGGACTAGCGGGAGGGCCGCCGATACGCAGTATTTT,CSVRGTSGRAADTQYF
-,14,-,TRBJ1-5,TRBV4-1,TGCGCCAGCAGCCAAATCAGGGGCTCTCAGCCCCAGCATTTT,CASSQIRGSQPQHF
-,13,once,TRBJ1-6,TRBV5-4,TGTGCCAGCAGCTTGGCCGGGGGGTCACCCCTCCACTTT,CASSLAGGSPLHF
TRBD1,14,few,TRBJ1-4,TRBV27,TGTGCCAGCAGTTTTTGGGGGACAGGGGAAAAACTGTTTTTT,CASSFWGTGEKLFF
-,13,-,TRBJ1-5,TRBV2,TGTGCCAGCAGATTGACCGGGGTTCAGCCCCAGCATTTT,CASRLTGVQPQHF